These 29 T cell receptor beta chains originate from one sample sequenced in a study of cytomegalovirus exposure and HLA in healthy donors. Primers: 60 Vbeta forward and 13 Jbeta reverse. Sequenced by immunoSEQ multiplex PCR; TCRdb stores in-frame clones only, minus some. The table records approximately 100,000 clones, 76% of them present only once. The sequenced sample was PBMCs. The receptors originated from a woman aged 45-59 years in good health and CMV-seropositive.

V is TRBV6-4 and J is TRBJ2-1; tentative D call: TRBD2 (5 bases). Germline V gene data show CDR1 as MRHNA and CDR2 as SNTAGT. This CDR3 is built from 16 residues. V lost 3 bases, J lost 5 bases, and 17 bases lay in between. This CDR3 reads CASSEWFSEGHNEQFF. The CDR3 nucleotides read TGTGCCAGCAGTGAGTGGTTCTCTGAGGGCCACAATGAGCAGTTCTTC.

The chain couples TRBV9 to TRBJ2-3, with 7 bases matching TRBD1. The CDR3 extends over 13 amino acids. Germline CDR1 and CDR2: SGDLS and YYNGEE. The junction had 5 bases not matched to a gene; V was cut back by 4 bases and J by 6 bases. The CDR3 DNA reads TGTGCCAGCAGCCCCACAGGGGCCGATACGCAGTATTTT. Translation: CASSPTGADTQYF.

As for this clone: Other DNA sequences of this sample code for an identical CDR3. The V gene is TRBV10-3, the J gene TRBJ1-6; 9 nucleotides align to TRBD1. This CDR3 has 15 residues. The junction had 5 bases not matched to a gene; V was cut back by 1 base and J by 10 bases. Germline CDR1 ENHRY, CDR2 SYGVKD. As DNA, the CDR3 is TGTGCCATCAGTGAGTTCGGACAGGGGAACTCACCCCTCCACTTT. Its translation is CAISEFGQGNSPLHF.

This chain joins TRBV10-3 and TRBJ1-1; 9 nucleotides match TRBD1. Germline lookup yields CDR1 ENHRY and CDR2 SYGVKD. There are 11 residues in the CDR3. Trimming removed 8 bases from V and 5 bases from J; junction bases left unmatched: 0. The CDR3 loop is CAIGTGTEAFF. CDR3 DNA: TGTGCCATCGGGACAGGGACTGAAGCTTTCTTT.

The genes are TRBV5-1 and TRBJ2-7; TRBD1 might be the D (5 bases). Germline V gene sequence: CDR1 SGHRS, CDR2 YFSETQ. CDR3 length: 13 amino acids. Trimming removed 4 bases from V and 6 bases from J, with 14 bases in between. The CDR3, as DNA: TGCGCCAGCAGCGCCACAGGCCTGGGCGAGCAGTACTTC. This encodes CASSATGLGEQYF.

V and J are TRBV5-8 and TRBJ1-5, with D perhaps matching TRBD1 (6 bases). The CDR3 totals 15 residues. Germline V CDR1 and CDR2: SGHTS, YDEGEE. V lost 4 bases and J lost 6, with 17 bases in between. CDR3 sequence (DNA): TGTGCCAGCAGCCCTACAGCGCTCAGGGGTCAGCCCCAGCATTTT. It translates to CASSPTALRGQPQHF. The full variable domain, in which reference TRBV5-8 and TRBJ1-5 provide the parts outside the CDR3, is EAGVTQSPTHLIKTRGQQATLRCSPISGHTSVYWYQQALGLGLQFLLWYDEGEERNRGNFPPRFSGRQFPNYSSELNVNALELEDSALYLCASSPTALRGQPQHFGDGTRLSIL.

V gene TRBV29-1 combines with J gene TRBJ2-5, with D maybe TRBD2 (5 bases). The V and J ends lost 7 bases and 5 bases respectively, with 14 bases between them. This CDR3 region has 12 residues. In germline, CDR1 is SQVTM, CDR2 ANQGSEA. The CDR3 DNA follows: TGCAGCGCCCGGGATCATGACGAGACCCAGTACTTC. Its translation: CSARDHDETQYF.

The chain employs TRBV30 and TRBJ2-7, with 8 bases matching TRBD2. Trimming took 0 bases from V and 2 from J; bases not matched to a gene: 6. Germline V gene sequence: CDR1 GTSNPN, CDR2 SVGIG (reference sequence). The CDR3 is made up of 15 amino acids. The CDR3 nucleotides are TGTGCCTGGAGTGTACCCGGGGGGGGACCCTACGAGCAGTACTTC. It codes for CAWSVPGGGPYEQYF.

The rearrangement uses TRBV2 and TRBJ1-1; TRBD1 might be the D (6 bases). Trimming shortened V by 6 bases and J by 6 bases, and 17 bases separated the two germline ends. The CDR3 is 14 amino acids. Germline CDR1 reads SNHLY; CDR2 reads FYNNEI. CDR3 DNA sequence: TGTGCCAGCAGGAGAGAGACACAGGGTCCTGAAGCTTTCTTT. Translation: CASRRETQGPEAFF.

The chain uses TRBV7-9 and TRBJ2-7; maybe TRBD1 (5 bases). The CDR3 sequence is 12 residues long. V lost 5 bases to trimming and J lost 6 bases, with 11 bases between them. Looked up from germline, CDR1 is SEHNR and CDR2 is FQNEAQ (reference sequence). In DNA form, the CDR3 reads TGTGCCAGCAGCCCATCAGGGCTCGAGCAGTACTTC. It codes for CASSPSGLEQYF.

This chain links TRBV12-2 with TRBJ2-6; the table's D gene call, TRBD1, was not cross checked with the DNA. TRBV12-2 is a pseudogene locus. This CDR3 has 18 residues. The CDR3 DNA reads as TGTGCAAGTCGCTTAGCGGGTCAGGAGAACTCTGGGGCCAACGGCCTGACTTTC. Residues: CASRLAGQENSGANGLTF.

For the CDR3, the DNA is TGTGCCAGCAGCCCGACGACTGGGACAGCGTATGAAAAACTGTTTTTT. This encodes CASSPTTGTAYEKLFF. V and J are TRBV14 and TRBJ1-4; 7 positions agree with TRBD1. Trimming cost V 4 bases and J 6 bases; bases outside gene matches: 11. CDR1 is SGHDN and CDR2 is FVKESK in the germline V gene. The CDR3 runs 16 residues. Using reference TRBV14 and TRBJ1-4 for the parts outside the CDR3, the full variable domain is EAGVTQFPSHSVIEKGQTVTLRCDPISGHDNLYWYRRVMGKEIKFLLHFVKESKQDESGMPNNRFLAERTGGTYSTLKVQPAELEDSGVYFCASSPTTGTAYEKLFFGSGTQLSVL.

This clone appeared a few times. The genes are TRBV6-1 and TRBJ1-1; D might be TRBD1 (5 bases). V lost 6 bases and J 1 base, leaving 15 bases between the germline ends. The CDR3 spans 15 residues. The germline gives CDR1 MNHNS, CDR2 SASEGT. The DNA for the CDR3 is TGTGCCAGCAGCAACCCCGGGACTGGGAACACTGAAGCTTTCTTT. As protein: CASSNPGTGNTEAFF.

V is TRBV5-5 and J is TRBJ2-1; a weak D match, TRBD1 (6 bases). The CDR3 totals 13 residues. V gave up 4 bases and J gave up 5 bases, with 10 bases separating them. The V gene's germline CDR1 is SGHKS and CDR2 YYEKEE (reference sequence). The chain's CDR3 is CASSPDSNNEQFF. The CDR3 nucleotides read TGTGCCAGCAGCCCGGACAGTAACAATGAGCAGTTCTTC.

This chain uses TRBV5-1 with TRBJ2-7, with D possibly matching TRBD1 (6 bases). Trimming left V 4 bases short and J 3 bases short, with 14 bases between. This CDR3 has 14 amino acids. CDR1 and CDR2 from the germline V gene are SGHRS and YFSETQ. CDR3 sequence: CASSGDRTYYEQYF. DNA for the CDR3: TGCGCCAGCAGCGGCGACAGGACTTACTACGAGCAGTACTTC.

V and J are TRBV6-5 and TRBJ2-3; tentative D call: TRBD1 (6 bases). The CDR3 extends over 14 amino acids. V gave up 10 bases and J gave up 6 bases, with 20 bases separating them. Germline V lookup: CDR1 MNHEY, CDR2 SVGAGI. The CDR3 DNA sequence: TGTGCCACCTCTTCACAGCAGGGGTCCGATACGCAGTATTTT. As protein: CATSSQQGSDTQYF.

The rearrangement joins TRBV6-4 to TRBJ2-3, with D perhaps matching TRBD2 (5 bases). Germline lookup yields CDR1 MRHNA and CDR2 SNTAGT. Between the trimmed V and J ends, which lost 3 bases and 8 bases, there was a span of 15 bases. The CDR3 sequence is 14 residues long. CDR3 in DNA: TGTGCCAGCAGTGAATACAGCCAAGGAGGTACGCAGTATTTT. Its translation is CASSEYSQGGTQYF.

The chain couples TRBV6-1 to TRBJ2-7; 7 nucleotides match TRBD1. This CDR3 is built from 13 residues. CDR1 and CDR2 (germline): MNHNS, SASEGT. The V and J ends lost 6 bases and 6 bases, in that order; junction bases with no gene match: 8. In DNA, the CDR3 is TGTGCCAGCAGAAAACTGACAGGGAGCGAGCAGTACTTC. Translation: CASRKLTGSEQYF.

In this sample, this clone turned up once. The J gene is TRBJ1-4, the V gene TRBV5-6, with TRBD1 matching 11 bases. Germline CDR1 is SGHDT and CDR2 is YYEEEE. Trimming removed 5 bases from V and 2 bases from J; junction bases left unmatched: 5. The CDR3 spans 16 residues. The DNA for the CDR3 is TGTGCCAGCAGTAGGACAGGGGGCCATACTAATGAAAAACTGTTTTTT. Its protein is CASSRTGGHTNEKLFF.

The chain has TRBV9 and TRBJ2-5; D is unclear. CDR3 length: 12 residues. Germline V lookup: CDR1 SGDLS, CDR2 YYNGEE. The V and J ends lost 0 bases and 5 bases respectively, with 5 bases between them. The CDR3 loop is CASSVDLETQYF. The CDR3 DNA reads TGTGCCAGCAGCGTAGACTTGGAGACCCAGTACTTC.

The chain recombines TRBV7-9 with TRBJ2-5; 9 positions match TRBD2. The CDR3 is made up of 17 amino acids. Germline CDR1 reads SEHNR; CDR2 reads FQNEAQ (reference sequence). V lost 1 base, J lost 3 bases, and 9 bases stayed unmatched. CDR3 region: CASSLEGWGTSKETQYF. Here the CDR3 DNA reads TGTGCCAGCAGCTTAGAAGGTTGGGGGACTAGCAAAGAGACCCAGTACTTC.

This clone turned up a few times. The chain couples TRBV14 to TRBJ2-7, with 11 bases matching TRBD1. The CDR3 covers 15 residues. J lost 7 bases, V lost 3 bases, and 8 bases had no gene match. Germline V gives CDR1 SGHDN, CDR2 FVKESK. The CDR3 coding sequence is TGTGCCAGCAGCCAGCTCCGGGACAGGGGGGGGGAGCAGTACTTC. Translation: CASSQLRDRGGEQYF. Supplemented by reference TRBV14 and TRBJ2-7, the full variable domain reads EAGVTQFPSHSVIEKGQTVTLRCDPISGHDNLYWYRRVMGKEIKFLLHFVKESKQDESGMPNNRFLAERTGGTYSTLKVQPAELEDSGVYFCASSQLRDRGGEQYFGPGTRLTVT.

The V call is TRBV11-2, the J call TRBJ2-5, with D tentatively TRBD2 (7 bases). TRBJ2-7 explains the end of the DNA better; the J call may be wrong. CDR1 is SGHAT and CDR2 is FQNNGV in the germline V gene. CDR3 length: 14 amino acids. The CDR3 region is CASSLGGGRYEQYF. Here the CDR3 DNA reads TGTGCCAGCAGCTTAGGGGGGGGGCGGTACGAGCAGTACTTC.

The J gene is TRBJ1-2, the V gene TRBV2; TRBD1 aligns across 7 bases. Germline V CDR1 and CDR2: SNHLY, FYNNEI. The V segment lost 3 bases and the J segment 8 bases; nucleotides outside the gene matches: 9. The length of the CDR3 is 14 residues. For the CDR3, the DNA is TGTGCCAGCAGTGACCCAACAGGGGATAAGGGCTACACCTTC. Amino acid sequence: CASSDPTGDKGYTF.

This sequence joins TRBV9 and TRBJ1-4, with D maybe TRBD1 (5 bases). Germline lookup yields CDR1 SGDLS and CDR2 YYNGEE. The CDR3 runs 14 residues. Between the trimmed V and J ends, which lost 0 bases and 5 bases, there was a span of 8 bases. CDR3 nucleotide sequence: TGTGCCAGCAGCGTAGGGAACAGGAATGAAAAACTGTTTTTT. This codes for CASSVGNRNEKLFF.

The chain is built from TRBV6-1 and TRBJ1-2; D uncertain. Germline assignment: CDR1 MNHNS and CDR2 SASEGT. This CDR3 has 12 residues. Trimming removed 7 bases from V and 5 bases from J, with 11 bases in between. CDR3 DNA: TGTGCCAGCAAGGCGGCGCGGTATGGCTACACCTTC. This gives the protein CASKAARYGYTF.

J is TRBJ2-5 and V is TRBV7-9; 7 nucleotides match TRBD1. The tail of the sequence fits TRBJ2-7 better, so the J call may be wrong. Per the germline V gene, CDR1 is SEHNR and CDR2 is FQNEAQ (reference sequence). This CDR3 has 14 amino acids. The CDR3 is CASSLATGRYEQYF. The CDR3 DNA sequence: TGTGCCAGCAGCTTAGCGACAGGGCGTTACGAGCAGTACTTC.

The chain uses TRBV5-1 and TRBJ2-7; 7 bases map to TRBD2. CDR3 length equals 15 residues. V lost 2 bases to trimming and J lost 0 bases; unmatched junction nucleotides: 5. CDR1 and CDR2 (germline): SGHRS, YFSETQ. The CDR3: CASSFSGRASYEQYF. The CDR3 region has the DNA TGCGCCAGCAGCTTTAGTGGGAGGGCCTCCTACGAGCAGTACTTC.

There are a few counts of this clone. The V and J genes are TRBV6-5 and TRBJ1-2; a possible D gene is TRBD1 (6 bases). This CDR3 comprises 14 residues. V was clipped by 4 bases and J by 4 bases, with 13 bases between them. Per the germline V gene, CDR1 is MNHEY and CDR2 is SVGAGI. CDR3 residues: CASSSLDSGYGYTF. CDR3 coding DNA: TGTGCCAGCAGTTCCCTGGACAGTGGCTATGGCTACACCTTC.